This TCR beta chain is from a study of blood T cell repertoires in COVID-19. The table came from immunoSEQ multiplex PCR; TCRdb's copy has only in-frame clones and leaves some out. The sample consists of about 160,000 clones, roughly 82% of them appearing once. The clonotype was recovered from a woman in her thirties or forties with COVID-19, enrolled during active disease. The sequenced sample consisted of peripheral blood.

The DNA of the CDR3 is TGTGCCAGCAGGGGAGCGGGAGCTAACTACGAGCAGTACTTC. Its protein is CASRGAGANYEQYF. This chain uses TRBV28 with TRBJ2-7; 8 bases are a match to TRBD2. The junction had 7 bases not matched to a gene; V was cut back by 6 bases and J by 3 bases. The CDR3 is 14 amino acids. The V gene's germline CDR1 is MDHEN and CDR2 SYDVKM.